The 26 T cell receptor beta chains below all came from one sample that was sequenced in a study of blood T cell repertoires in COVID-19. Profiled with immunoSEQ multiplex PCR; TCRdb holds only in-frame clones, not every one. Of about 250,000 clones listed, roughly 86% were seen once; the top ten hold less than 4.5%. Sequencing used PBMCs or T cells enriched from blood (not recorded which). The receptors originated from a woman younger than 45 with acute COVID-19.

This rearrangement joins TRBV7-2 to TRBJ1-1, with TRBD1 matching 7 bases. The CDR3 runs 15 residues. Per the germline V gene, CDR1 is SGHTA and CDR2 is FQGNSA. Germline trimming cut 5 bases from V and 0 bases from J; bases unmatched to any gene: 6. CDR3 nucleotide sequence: TGTGCCAGCAGCCTCCGCGGACAGGTGAACACTGAAGCTTTCTTT. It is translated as CASSLRGQVNTEAFF.

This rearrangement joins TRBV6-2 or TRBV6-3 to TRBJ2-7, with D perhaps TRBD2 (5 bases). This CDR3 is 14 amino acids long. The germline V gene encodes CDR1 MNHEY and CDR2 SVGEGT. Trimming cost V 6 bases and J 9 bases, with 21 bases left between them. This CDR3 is CASSWAVTTSRQYF. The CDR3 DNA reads TGTGCCAGCAGCTGGGCAGTGACTACTTCTCGGCAGTACTTC.

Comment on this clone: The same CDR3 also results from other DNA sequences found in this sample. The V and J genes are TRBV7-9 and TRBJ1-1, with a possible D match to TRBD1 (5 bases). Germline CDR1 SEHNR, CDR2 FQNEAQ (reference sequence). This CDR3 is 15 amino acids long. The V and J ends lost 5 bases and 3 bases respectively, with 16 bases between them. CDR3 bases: TGTGCCAGCAGCCCTACACGGGGGGGAGACACTGAAGCTTTCTTT. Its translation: CASSPTRGGDTEAFF.

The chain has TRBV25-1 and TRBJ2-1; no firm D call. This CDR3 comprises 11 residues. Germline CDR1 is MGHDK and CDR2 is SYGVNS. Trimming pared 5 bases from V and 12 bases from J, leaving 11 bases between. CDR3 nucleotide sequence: TGTGCCAGCAGTAGTGGTGTGAGGCAGTTCTTC. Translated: CASSSGVRQFF.

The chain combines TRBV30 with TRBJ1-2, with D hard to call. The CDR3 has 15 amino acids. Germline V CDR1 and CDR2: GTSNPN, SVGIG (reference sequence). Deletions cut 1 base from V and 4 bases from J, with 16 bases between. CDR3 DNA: TGTGCCTGGAGTGCCTCCTCGGGTAGCCTCTATGGCTACACCTTC. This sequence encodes CAWSASSGSLYGYTF.

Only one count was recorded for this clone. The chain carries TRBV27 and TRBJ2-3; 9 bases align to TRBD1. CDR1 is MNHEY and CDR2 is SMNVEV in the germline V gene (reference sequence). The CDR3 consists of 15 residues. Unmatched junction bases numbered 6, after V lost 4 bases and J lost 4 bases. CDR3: CASSWDRDFSDTQYF. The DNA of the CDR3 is TGTGCCAGCAGTTGGGACAGGGATTTCTCAGATACGCAGTATTTT.

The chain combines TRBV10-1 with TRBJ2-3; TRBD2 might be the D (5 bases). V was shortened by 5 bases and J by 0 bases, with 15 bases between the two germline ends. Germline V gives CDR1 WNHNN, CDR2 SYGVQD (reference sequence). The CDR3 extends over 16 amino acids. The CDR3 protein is CASSPSRRRSTDTQYF. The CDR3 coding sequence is TGCGCCAGCAGTCCCAGCCGTAGGAGGAGCACAGATACGCAGTATTTT.

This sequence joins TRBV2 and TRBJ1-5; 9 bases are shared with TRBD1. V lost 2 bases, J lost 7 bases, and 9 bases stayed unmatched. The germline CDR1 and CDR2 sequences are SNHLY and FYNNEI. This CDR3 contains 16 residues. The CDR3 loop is CASSEWGTGLGQPQHF. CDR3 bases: TGTGCCAGCAGTGAATGGGGGACAGGGTTGGGACAGCCCCAGCATTTT.

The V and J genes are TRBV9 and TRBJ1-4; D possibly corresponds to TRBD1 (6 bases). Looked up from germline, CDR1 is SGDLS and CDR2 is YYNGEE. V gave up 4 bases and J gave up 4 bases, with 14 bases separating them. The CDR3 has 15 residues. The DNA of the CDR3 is TGTGCCAGCAGCCCCCTGGGGGCCAATAATGAAAAACTGTTTTTT. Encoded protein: CASSPLGANNEKLFF.

CDR3 sequence reads: CASRGGLHEQYF. CDR3 coding DNA: TGTGCCAGCAGAGGGGGCCTCCACGAGCAGTACTTC. The V gene is TRBV7-2, the J gene TRBJ2-7, with 7 bases identical to TRBD1. CDR1 and CDR2 (germline): SGHTA, FQGNSA. The CDR3 spans 12 residues. V shed 6 bases, J shed 5 bases, and the junction held 4 bases outside the gene matches.

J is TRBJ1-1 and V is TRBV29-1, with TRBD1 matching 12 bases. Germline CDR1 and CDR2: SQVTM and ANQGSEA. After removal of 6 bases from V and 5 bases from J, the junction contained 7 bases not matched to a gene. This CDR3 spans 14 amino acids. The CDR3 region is CSVMGDRGRTEAFF. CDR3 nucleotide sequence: TGCAGCGTGATGGGGGACAGGGGGCGGACTGAAGCTTTCTTT.

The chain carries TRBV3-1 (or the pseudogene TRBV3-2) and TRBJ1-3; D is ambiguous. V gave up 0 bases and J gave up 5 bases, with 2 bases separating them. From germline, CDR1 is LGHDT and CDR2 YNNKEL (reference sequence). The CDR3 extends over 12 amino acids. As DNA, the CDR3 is TGTGCCAGCAGCCAAGATAGAAACACCATATATTTT. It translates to CASSQDRNTIYF.

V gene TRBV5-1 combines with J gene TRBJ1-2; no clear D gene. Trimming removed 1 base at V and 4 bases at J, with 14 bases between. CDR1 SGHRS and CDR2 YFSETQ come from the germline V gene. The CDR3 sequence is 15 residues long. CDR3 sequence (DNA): TGCGCCAGCAGCTTGTTATCAGCGTTGAGCTATGGCTACACCTTC. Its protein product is CASSLLSALSYGYTF.

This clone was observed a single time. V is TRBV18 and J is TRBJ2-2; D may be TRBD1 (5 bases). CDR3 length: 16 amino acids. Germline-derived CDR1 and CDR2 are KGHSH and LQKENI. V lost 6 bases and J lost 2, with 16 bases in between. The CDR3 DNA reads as TGTGCCAGCTCCCCATCAGGACACCCAAACACCGGGGAGCTGTTTTTT. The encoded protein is CASSPSGHPNTGELFF.

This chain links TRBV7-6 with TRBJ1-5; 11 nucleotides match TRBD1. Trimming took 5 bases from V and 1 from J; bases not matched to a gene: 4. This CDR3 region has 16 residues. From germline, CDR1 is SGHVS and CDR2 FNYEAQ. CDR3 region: CASSHGQGASNQPQHF. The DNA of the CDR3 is TGTGCCAGCAGCCACGGACAGGGGGCGAGCAATCAGCCCCAGCATTTT. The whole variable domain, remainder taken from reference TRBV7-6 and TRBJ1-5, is GAGVSQSPRYKVTKRGQDVALRCDPISGHVSLYWYRQALGQGPEFLTYFNYEAQQDKSGLPNDRFSAERPEGSISTLTIQRTEQRDSAMYRCASSHGQGASNQPQHFGDGTRLSIL.

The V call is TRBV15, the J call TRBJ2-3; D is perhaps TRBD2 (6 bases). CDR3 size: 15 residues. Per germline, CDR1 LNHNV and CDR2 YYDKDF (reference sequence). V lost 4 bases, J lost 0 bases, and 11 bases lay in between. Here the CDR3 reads CATSTRLESTDTQYF. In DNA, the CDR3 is TGTGCCACCAGCACGCGACTAGAAAGCACAGATACGCAGTATTTT. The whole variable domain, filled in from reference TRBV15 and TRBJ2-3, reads DAMVIQNPRYQVTQFGKPVTLSCSQTLNHNVMYWYQQKSSQAPKLLFHYYDKDFNNEADTPDNFQSRRPNTSFCFLDIRSPGLGDTAMYLCATSTRLESTDTQYFGPGTRLTVL.

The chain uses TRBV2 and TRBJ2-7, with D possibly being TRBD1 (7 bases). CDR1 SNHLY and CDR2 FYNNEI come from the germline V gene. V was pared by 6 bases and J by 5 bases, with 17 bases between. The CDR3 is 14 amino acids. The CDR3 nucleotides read TGTGCCAGCAGCCCAGGGGGGTTCGATCACGAGCAGTACTTC. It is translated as CASSPGGFDHEQYF.

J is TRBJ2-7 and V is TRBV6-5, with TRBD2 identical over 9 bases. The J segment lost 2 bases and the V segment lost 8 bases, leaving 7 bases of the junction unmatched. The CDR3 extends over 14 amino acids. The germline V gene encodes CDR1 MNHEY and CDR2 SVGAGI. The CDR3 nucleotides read TGTGCCAGCCAAGGGCTAGCGGGGCCCTACGAGCAGTACTTC. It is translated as CASQGLAGPYEQYF.

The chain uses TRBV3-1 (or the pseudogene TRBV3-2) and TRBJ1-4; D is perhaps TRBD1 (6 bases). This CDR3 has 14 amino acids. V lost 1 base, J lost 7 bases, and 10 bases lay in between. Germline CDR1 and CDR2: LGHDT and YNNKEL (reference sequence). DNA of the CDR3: TGTGCCAGCAGCCAAGCGGGGGGGGCTGAAAAACTGTTTTTT. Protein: CASSQAGGAEKLFF.

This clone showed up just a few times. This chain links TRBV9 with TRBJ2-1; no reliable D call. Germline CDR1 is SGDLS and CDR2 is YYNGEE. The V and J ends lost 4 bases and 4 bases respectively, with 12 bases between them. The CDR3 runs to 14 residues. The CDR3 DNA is TGTGCCAGCAGCCCAGGTTTAGGTTACAATGAGCAGTTCTTC. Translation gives CASSPGLGYNEQFF.

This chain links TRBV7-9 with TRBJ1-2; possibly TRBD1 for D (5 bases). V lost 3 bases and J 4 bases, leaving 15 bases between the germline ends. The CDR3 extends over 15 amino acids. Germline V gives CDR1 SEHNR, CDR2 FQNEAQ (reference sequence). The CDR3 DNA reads TGTGCCAGCAGCTTCTCCTCGTCCCAGGGCTATGGCTACACCTTC. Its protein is CASSFSSSQGYGYTF.

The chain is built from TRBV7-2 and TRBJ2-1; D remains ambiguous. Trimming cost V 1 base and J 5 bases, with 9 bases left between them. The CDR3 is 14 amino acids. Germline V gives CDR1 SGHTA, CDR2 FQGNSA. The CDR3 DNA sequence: TGTGCCAGCAGCTTAGTGGCTAGAAACAATGAGCAGTTCTTC. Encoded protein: CASSLVARNNEQFF.

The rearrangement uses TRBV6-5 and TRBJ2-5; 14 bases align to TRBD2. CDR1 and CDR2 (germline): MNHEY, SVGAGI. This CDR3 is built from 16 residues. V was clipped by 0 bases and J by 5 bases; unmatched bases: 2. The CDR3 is CASSYSTSGGAETQYF. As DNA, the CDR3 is TGTGCCAGCAGTTACTCGACTAGCGGGGGGGCCGAGACCCAGTACTTC.

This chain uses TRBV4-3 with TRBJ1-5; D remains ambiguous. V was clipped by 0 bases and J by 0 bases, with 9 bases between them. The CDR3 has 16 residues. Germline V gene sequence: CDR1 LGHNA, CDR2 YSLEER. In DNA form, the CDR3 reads TGCGCCAGCAGCCAAGACTATGCGGCTAGCAATCAGCCCCAGCATTTT. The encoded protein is CASSQDYAASNQPQHF.

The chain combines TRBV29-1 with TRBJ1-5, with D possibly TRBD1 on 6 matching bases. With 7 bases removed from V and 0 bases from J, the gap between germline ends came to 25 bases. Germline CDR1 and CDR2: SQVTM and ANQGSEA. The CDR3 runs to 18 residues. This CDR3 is CSARKGTRGVYSNQPQHF. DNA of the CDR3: TGCAGCGCTAGGAAAGGGACACGAGGGGTCTATAGCAATCAGCCCCAGCATTTT.

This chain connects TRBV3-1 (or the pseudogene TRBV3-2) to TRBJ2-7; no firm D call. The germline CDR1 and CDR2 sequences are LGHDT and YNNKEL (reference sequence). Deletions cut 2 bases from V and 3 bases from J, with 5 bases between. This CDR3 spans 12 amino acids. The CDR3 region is CASSQFRYEQYF. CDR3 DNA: TGTGCCAGCAGCCAATTCCGCTACGAGCAGTACTTC.